These T cell receptor beta chains were read from a single sample in a study of T cells after yellow fever vaccination. TCRdb processed the 5' RACE reads anew with MiXCR; each CDR3 protein has one entry. Seen here are 350,000 to 450,000 distinct CDR3 sequences, roughly a sixth observed once, and the top ten hold about a sixth. Sequencing was performed on PBMCs, taken before the yellow fever booster vaccination. The origin of the receptors is a man in his late teens or twenties who received the YFV17D yellow fever vaccine. The CDR3 runs from the conserved cysteine through the conserved F or W. Each record gives: D gene, clone size, V gene, J gene, CDR3 DNA, CDR3 protein. D genes are given only for firm matches. Expanded clones are given a class, and other clones once, few, many or no size at all.

d_call: TRBD2; clone_size: many; v_call: TRBV5-1; j_call: TRBJ2-1; cdr3_nt: TGCGCCAGCAGCTTACTAGCGGGGGGGTTTGAGCAGTTCTTC; cdr3_aa: CASSLLAGGFEQFF
d_call: NA; clone_size: many; v_call: TRBV12-3/TRBV12-4; j_call: TRBJ2-3; cdr3_nt: TGTGCCAGCAGTTTGGACCAGGGGGGGAGCACAGATACGCAGTATTTT; cdr3_aa: CASSLDQGGSTDTQYF
d_call: NA; clone_size: few; v_call: TRBV12-3/TRBV12-4; j_call: TRBJ2-4; cdr3_nt: TGTGCCAGCAGTTTAAGACAGGCCAAAAACATTCAGTACTTC; cdr3_aa: CASSLRQAKNIQYF
d_call: NA; clone_size: NA; v_call: TRBV19; j_call: TRBJ2-1; cdr3_nt: TGTGCCAGTAGTATTTCGTCCCCAGGGGAGCAGTTCTTC; cdr3_aa: CASSISSPGEQFF
d_call: NA; clone_size: NA; v_call: TRBV5-1; j_call: TRBJ2-2; cdr3_nt: TGCGCCAGCAGCTTCACGACGGACCCGAGCACCGGGGAGCTGTTTTTT; cdr3_aa: CASSFTTDPSTGELFF
d_call: NA; clone_size: few; v_call: TRBV5-5; j_call: TRBJ1-1; cdr3_nt: TGTGCCAGCAGCTTGGCCGAACGGATACACACTGAAGCTTTCTTT; cdr3_aa: CASSLAERIHTEAFF
d_call: NA; clone_size: NA; v_call: TRBV25-1; j_call: TRBJ1-6; cdr3_nt: TGTGCCAGCAGTGAATTCTTGTCGCCCCTCCACTTT; cdr3_aa: CASSEFLSPLHF
d_call: NA; clone_size: NA; v_call: TRBV7-3; j_call: TRBJ2-3; cdr3_nt: TGTGCCAGCAGCGCATATCCGCCAGATACGCAGTATTTT; cdr3_aa: CASSAYPPDTQYF
d_call: NA; clone_size: few; v_call: TRBV5-1; j_call: TRBJ1-1; cdr3_nt: TGCGCCAGCGCTTCAAACACTGAAGCTTTCTTT; cdr3_aa: CASASNTEAFF
d_call: TRBD2; clone_size: NA; v_call: TRBV6-2/TRBV6-3; j_call: TRBJ2-5; cdr3_nt: TGTGCCAGCAGTAGGGACTACGGAGAGACCCAGTACTTC; cdr3_aa: CASSRDYGETQYF
d_call: NA; clone_size: few; v_call: TRBV4-1; j_call: TRBJ2-3; cdr3_nt: TGCGCCAGCAGCCAAGGGGCAGATAGCACAGATACGCAGTATTTT; cdr3_aa: CASSQGADSTDTQYF
d_call: NA; clone_size: NA; v_call: TRBV5-5; j_call: TRBJ2-3; cdr3_nt: TGTGCCAGCAGCCACACCCACGCAGATACGCAGTATTTT; cdr3_aa: CASSHTHADTQYF
d_call: TRBD1; clone_size: few; v_call: TRBV6-1; j_call: TRBJ1-5; cdr3_nt: TGTGCCACCGCAGGGGGAGGTCAGCCCCAGCATTTT; cdr3_aa: CATAGGGQPQHF
d_call: TRBD1; clone_size: NA; v_call: TRBV5-5; j_call: TRBJ1-4; cdr3_nt: TGTGCCAGCAGCTCACAGGGGGTAACTAATGAAAAACTGTTTTTT; cdr3_aa: CASSSQGVTNEKLFF
d_call: TRBD1; clone_size: NA; v_call: TRBV6-1; j_call: TRBJ2-3; cdr3_nt: TGTGCCAGCAGTGGGACAGGTCGGTTAGATACGCAGTATTTT; cdr3_aa: CASSGTGRLDTQYF
d_call: NA; clone_size: few; v_call: TRBV9; j_call: TRBJ1-4; cdr3_nt: TGTGCCAGCAGCGAGGGGGGACTACTTCGAGAAAAACTGTTTTTT; cdr3_aa: CASSEGGLLREKLFF
d_call: NA; clone_size: few; v_call: TRBV5-1; j_call: TRBJ2-3; cdr3_nt: TGCGCCAGCAGCTTGGCAGTGGGGGTGCCCCAGGATACGCAGTATTTT; cdr3_aa: CASSLAVGVPQDTQYF
d_call: NA; clone_size: few; v_call: TRBV7-3; j_call: TRBJ2-2; cdr3_nt: TGTGCCAGCAGCTCACCAGGATCCGGGGAGCTGTTTTTT; cdr3_aa: CASSSPGSGELFF
d_call: NA; clone_size: NA; v_call: TRBV6-2/TRBV6-3; j_call: TRBJ1-1; cdr3_nt: TGTGCCAGCGCTTTTGAGCTTGAAGCTTTCTTT; cdr3_aa: CASAFELEAFF
d_call: NA; clone_size: NA; v_call: TRBV6-1; j_call: TRBJ2-3; cdr3_nt: TGTGCCAGCAGTGGGACGACAGATACGCAGTATTTT; cdr3_aa: CASSGTTDTQYF
d_call: NA; clone_size: many; v_call: TRBV6-1; j_call: TRBJ2-1; cdr3_nt: TGTGCCAGCAGTCCCGACAGAACCTACAATGAGCAGTTCTTC; cdr3_aa: CASSPDRTYNEQFF
d_call: TRBD1; clone_size: NA; v_call: TRBV6-5; j_call: TRBJ2-1; cdr3_nt: TGTGCCAGCAGTTTAACGACAGGGGACCTCACGAATGAGCAGTTCTTC; cdr3_aa: CASSLTTGDLTNEQFF
d_call: NA; clone_size: many; v_call: TRBV5-4; j_call: TRBJ1-2; cdr3_nt: TGTGCCAGCAGCTTGGCGTGGGTTCCAGGATGGGGCGCGGCTAACTATGGCTACACCTTC; cdr3_aa: CASSLAWVPGWGAANYGYTF
d_call: NA; clone_size: NA; v_call: TRBV12-3/TRBV12-4; j_call: TRBJ1-1; cdr3_nt: TGCGCCAGCAGGACGGAAACTGAAGCTTTCTTT; cdr3_aa: CASRTETEAFF
d_call: NA; clone_size: few; v_call: TRBV20-1; j_call: TRBJ2-5; cdr3_nt: TGCAGTGCTAGCCAGGGTTGGTATCAAGAGACCCAGTACTTC; cdr3_aa: CSASQGWYQETQYF
d_call: TRBD1; clone_size: few; v_call: TRBV29-1; j_call: TRBJ2-5; cdr3_nt: TGCAGCGTTGAGCTTTCAGGCAGGGGGCAACAAGAGACCCAGTACTTC; cdr3_aa: CSVELSGRGQQETQYF
d_call: NA; clone_size: few; v_call: TRBV29-1; j_call: TRBJ2-2; cdr3_nt: TGCAGCGTAATAACGGACCGAGGCACCGGGGAGCTGTTTTTT; cdr3_aa: CSVITDRGTGELFF
d_call: NA; clone_size: many; v_call: TRBV7-2; j_call: TRBJ2-5; cdr3_nt: TGTGCCAGCAGCTTAGGAATAAGTCGGGATCAAGAGACCCAGTACTTC; cdr3_aa: CASSLGISRDQETQYF
d_call: NA; clone_size: many; v_call: TRBV5-1; j_call: TRBJ1-6; cdr3_nt: TGCGCCAGCAGCTTGGAGCAGGGGCCCTATTCACCCCTCCACTTT; cdr3_aa: CASSLEQGPYSPLHF
d_call: NA; clone_size: few; v_call: TRBV7-3; j_call: TRBJ2-3; cdr3_nt: TGTGCCAGCAGCTCCCAGGCCCGAGATACGCAGTATTTT; cdr3_aa: CASSSQARDTQYF
d_call: NA; clone_size: NA; v_call: TRBV7-9; j_call: TRBJ1-3; cdr3_nt: TGTGCCAGCAGCCTGAATACTGGAAACACCATATATTTT; cdr3_aa: CASSLNTGNTIYF
d_call: NA; clone_size: few; v_call: TRBV23-1; j_call: TRBJ1-1; cdr3_nt: TGCGCCAGCAGTCAGCTTCTTTTT; cdr3_aa: CASSQLLF
d_call: TRBD1; clone_size: few; v_call: TRBV7-2; j_call: TRBJ2-7; cdr3_nt: TGTGCCAGCAGCCCGGGACAGGGAGGCGCGCAGTACTTC; cdr3_aa: CASSPGQGGAQYF
d_call: TRBD1; clone_size: many; v_call: TRBV20-1; j_call: TRBJ2-1; cdr3_nt: TGCAGTGCTGGACAGGGGGGTGAGCAGTTCTTC; cdr3_aa: CSAGQGGEQFF
d_call: TRBD2; clone_size: NA; v_call: TRBV6-5; j_call: TRBJ2-1; cdr3_nt: TGTGCCAGCAGCCCTAGCGGACAATCTTACAATGAGCAGTTCTTC; cdr3_aa: CASSPSGQSYNEQFF
d_call: NA; clone_size: NA; v_call: TRBV5-1; j_call: TRBJ2-3; cdr3_nt: TGCGCCAGCAGCTTGGAGGGGCGGCAGTATTTT; cdr3_aa: CASSLEGRQYF
d_call: TRBD1; clone_size: NA; v_call: TRBV27; j_call: TRBJ2-7; cdr3_nt: TGTGCCAGCAGTCCCCTCGACAGGGGCCGCGGAGAGCAGTACTTC; cdr3_aa: CASSPLDRGRGEQYF
d_call: NA; clone_size: NA; v_call: TRBV7-2; j_call: TRBJ2-7; cdr3_nt: TGTGCCAGCAGCTTAGTCGGCCAGACCTACGAGCAGTACTTC; cdr3_aa: CASSLVGQTYEQYF
d_call: NA; clone_size: NA; v_call: TRBV6-2/TRBV6-3; j_call: TRBJ1-1; cdr3_nt: TGTGCCAGCAGCCCTTCAGGGGCGAAAATCACTGAAGCTTTCTTT; cdr3_aa: CASSPSGAKITEAFF
d_call: NA; clone_size: NA; v_call: TRBV5-1; j_call: TRBJ2-2; cdr3_nt: TGCGCCAGCAGCTGGGACCCAGCGAACACCGGGGAGCTGTTTTTT; cdr3_aa: CASSWDPANTGELFF
d_call: NA; clone_size: NA; v_call: TRBV12-5; j_call: TRBJ1-2; cdr3_nt: TGTGCTAGTGGTTTGGTACGGGGATCCGGGAACTATGGCTACACCTTC; cdr3_aa: CASGLVRGSGNYGYTF
d_call: TRBD1; clone_size: NA; v_call: TRBV7-2; j_call: TRBJ1-2; cdr3_nt: TGTGCCAGCAGCTTAGCTGGGACAGGGGTTTATGGCTACACCTTC; cdr3_aa: CASSLAGTGVYGYTF
d_call: NA; clone_size: NA; v_call: TRBV20-1; j_call: TRBJ2-1; cdr3_nt: TGCAGTGCAAGTGACGGCGGTACCTACGAGCAGTTCTTC; cdr3_aa: CSASDGGTYEQFF
d_call: NA; clone_size: few; v_call: TRBV5-1; j_call: TRBJ2-1; cdr3_nt: TGCGCCAGCAGCTTGAGTCTGGGGCGTGTATCGAATGAGCAGTTCTTC; cdr3_aa: CASSLSLGRVSNEQFF
d_call: NA; clone_size: NA; v_call: TRBV20-1; j_call: TRBJ2-2; cdr3_nt: TGCAGTGCTACCAGGGGTAACACCGGGGAGCTGTTTTTT; cdr3_aa: CSATRGNTGELFF
d_call: TRBD1; clone_size: few; v_call: TRBV7-6; j_call: TRBJ2-7; cdr3_nt: TGTGCCAGCAGCTTAGGAGGACAGGGGGACCTCTACTTC; cdr3_aa: CASSLGGQGDLYF
d_call: NA; clone_size: NA; v_call: TRBV7-6; j_call: TRBJ2-7; cdr3_nt: TGTGCCAGCAGCTTAATCACAACGGGCGAGCAGTACTTC; cdr3_aa: CASSLITTGEQYF
d_call: NA; clone_size: NA; v_call: TRBV10-3; j_call: TRBJ1-1; cdr3_nt: TGTGCCATCAGTGAGACAGCCACTGAAGCTTTCTTT; cdr3_aa: CAISETATEAFF
d_call: NA; clone_size: NA; v_call: TRBV14; j_call: TRBJ1-1; cdr3_nt: TGTGCCAGCACCCCCCCGAGGGTCGCTTTCTTT; cdr3_aa: CASTPPRVAFF
d_call: NA; clone_size: few; v_call: TRBV18; j_call: TRBJ1-5; cdr3_nt: TGTGCCAGCTCACCACCTGGGGAGCCTAATCAGCCCCAGCATTTT; cdr3_aa: CASSPPGEPNQPQHF
d_call: TRBD1; clone_size: NA; v_call: TRBV4-1; j_call: TRBJ2-5; cdr3_nt: TGCGCCAGCAGCTCACTAACCAGGGGGGAGACCCAGTACTTC; cdr3_aa: CASSSLTRGETQYF
d_call: NA; clone_size: NA; v_call: TRBV7-8; j_call: TRBJ2-1; cdr3_nt: TGTGCCAGCAGCTTAAAGGGGGGGACCTACAATGAGCAGTTCTTC; cdr3_aa: CASSLKGGTYNEQFF